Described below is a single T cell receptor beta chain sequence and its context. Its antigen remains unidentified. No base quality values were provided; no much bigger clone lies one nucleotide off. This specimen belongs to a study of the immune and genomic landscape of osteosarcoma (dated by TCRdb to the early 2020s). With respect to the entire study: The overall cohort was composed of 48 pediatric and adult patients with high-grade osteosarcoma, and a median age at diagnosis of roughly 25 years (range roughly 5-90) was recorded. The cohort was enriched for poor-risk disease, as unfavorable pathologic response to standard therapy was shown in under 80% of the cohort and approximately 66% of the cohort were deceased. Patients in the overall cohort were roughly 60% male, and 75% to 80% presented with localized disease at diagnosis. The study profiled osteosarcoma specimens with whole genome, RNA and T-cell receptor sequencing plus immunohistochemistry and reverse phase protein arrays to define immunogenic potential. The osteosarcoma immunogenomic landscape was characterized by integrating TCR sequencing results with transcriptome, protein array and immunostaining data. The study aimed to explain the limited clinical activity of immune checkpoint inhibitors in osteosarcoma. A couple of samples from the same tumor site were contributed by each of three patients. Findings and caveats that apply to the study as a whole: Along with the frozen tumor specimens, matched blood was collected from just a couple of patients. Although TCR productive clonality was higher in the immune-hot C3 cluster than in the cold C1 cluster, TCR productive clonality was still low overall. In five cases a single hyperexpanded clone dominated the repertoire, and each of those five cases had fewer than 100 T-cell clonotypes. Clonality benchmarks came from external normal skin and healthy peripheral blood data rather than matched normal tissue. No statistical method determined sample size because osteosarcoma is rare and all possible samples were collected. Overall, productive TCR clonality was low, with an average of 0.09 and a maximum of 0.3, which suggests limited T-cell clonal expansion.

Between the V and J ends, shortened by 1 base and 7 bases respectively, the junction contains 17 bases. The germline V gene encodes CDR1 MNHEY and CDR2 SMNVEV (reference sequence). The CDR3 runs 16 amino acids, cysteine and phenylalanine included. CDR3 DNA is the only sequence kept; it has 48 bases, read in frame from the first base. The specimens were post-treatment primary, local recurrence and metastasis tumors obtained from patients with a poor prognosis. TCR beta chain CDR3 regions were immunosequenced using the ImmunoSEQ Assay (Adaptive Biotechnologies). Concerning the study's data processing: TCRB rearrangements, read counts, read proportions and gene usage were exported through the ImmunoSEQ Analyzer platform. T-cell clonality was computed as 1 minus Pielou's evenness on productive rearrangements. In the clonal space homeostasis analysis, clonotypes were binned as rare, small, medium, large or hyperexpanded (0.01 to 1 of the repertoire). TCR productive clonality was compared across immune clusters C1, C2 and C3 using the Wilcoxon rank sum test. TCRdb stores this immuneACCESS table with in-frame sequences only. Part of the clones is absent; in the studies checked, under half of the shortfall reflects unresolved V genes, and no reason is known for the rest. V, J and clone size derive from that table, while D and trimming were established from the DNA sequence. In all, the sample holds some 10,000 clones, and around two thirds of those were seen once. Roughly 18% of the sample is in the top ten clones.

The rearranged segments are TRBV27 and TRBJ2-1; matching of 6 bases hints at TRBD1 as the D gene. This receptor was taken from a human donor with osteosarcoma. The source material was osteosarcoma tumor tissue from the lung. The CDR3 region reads CASSLYRQGNTNEQFF. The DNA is TGTGCCAGCAGTTTATACAGGCAGGGGAATACTAATGAGCAGTTCTTC.